The 4 T cell receptor beta chains given below trace back to one sample, sequenced in a study of STAT3 mutations in large granular lymphocyte leukemia. Findings and caveats of the study: In T-cell large granular lymphocyte leukemia, about half of patients showed multiple immunodominant subclonotypes.

Profiling relied on immunoSEQ multiplex PCR, and the TCRdb table lists in-frame clones only, not all of them. The sample includes tens of thousands of clones, approximately 90% of them seen just once. No antigen has been assigned to these receptors. Sequencing input: PBMCs. Every receptor here comes from a human donor with T large granular lymphocyte leukemia. Some clones in this sample may be carry-over from other donors' samples.

In DNA form, the CDR3 reads TGTGCCAGCAGGTCGGGGTTCGCGAACACCGGGGAGCTGTTTTTT. Its translation is CASRSGFANTGELFF. The rearrangement joins TRBV7-9 to TRBJ2-2; tentative D call: TRBD2 (5 bases). V lost 6 bases and J lost 0, with 11 bases in between. The V gene's germline CDR1 is SEHNR and CDR2 FQNEAQ (reference sequence). The CDR3 length is 15 residues.

V gene TRBV5-4 combines with J gene TRBJ1-1; D remains unclear. CDR1 is SGHNT, CDR2 YYREEE, per germline (reference sequence). The CDR3 covers 14 residues. The V and J ends lost 2 bases and 1 base respectively, with 9 bases between them. The CDR3 here is CASSLRRKNTEAFF. In DNA form, the CDR3 reads TGTGCCAGCAGCTTAAGGCGGAAGAACACTGAAGCTTTCTTT.

V gene TRBV15 combines with J gene TRBJ2-2; TRBD2 is a possible D gene (7 bases). Germline V gene lookup returns CDR1 LNHNV and CDR2 YYDKDF (reference sequence). Trimming removed 0 bases from V and 6 bases from J, with 17 bases in between. This CDR3 contains 17 residues. CDR3 bases: TGTGCCACCAGCAGAGATTCCGGGGGGCGGAGGGCCGGGGAGCTGTTTTTT. It encodes CATSRDSGGRRAGELFF.

The chain employs TRBV2 and TRBJ1-1, with TRBD1 as a possible D gene (6 bases). The CDR3 loop spans 12 amino acids. Germline V gene lookup returns CDR1 SNHLY and CDR2 FYNNEI. The CDR3 protein is CRQRGADTEAFF. The DNA of the CDR3 is TGTAGACAGCGGGGGGCAGACACTGAAGCTTTCTTT.